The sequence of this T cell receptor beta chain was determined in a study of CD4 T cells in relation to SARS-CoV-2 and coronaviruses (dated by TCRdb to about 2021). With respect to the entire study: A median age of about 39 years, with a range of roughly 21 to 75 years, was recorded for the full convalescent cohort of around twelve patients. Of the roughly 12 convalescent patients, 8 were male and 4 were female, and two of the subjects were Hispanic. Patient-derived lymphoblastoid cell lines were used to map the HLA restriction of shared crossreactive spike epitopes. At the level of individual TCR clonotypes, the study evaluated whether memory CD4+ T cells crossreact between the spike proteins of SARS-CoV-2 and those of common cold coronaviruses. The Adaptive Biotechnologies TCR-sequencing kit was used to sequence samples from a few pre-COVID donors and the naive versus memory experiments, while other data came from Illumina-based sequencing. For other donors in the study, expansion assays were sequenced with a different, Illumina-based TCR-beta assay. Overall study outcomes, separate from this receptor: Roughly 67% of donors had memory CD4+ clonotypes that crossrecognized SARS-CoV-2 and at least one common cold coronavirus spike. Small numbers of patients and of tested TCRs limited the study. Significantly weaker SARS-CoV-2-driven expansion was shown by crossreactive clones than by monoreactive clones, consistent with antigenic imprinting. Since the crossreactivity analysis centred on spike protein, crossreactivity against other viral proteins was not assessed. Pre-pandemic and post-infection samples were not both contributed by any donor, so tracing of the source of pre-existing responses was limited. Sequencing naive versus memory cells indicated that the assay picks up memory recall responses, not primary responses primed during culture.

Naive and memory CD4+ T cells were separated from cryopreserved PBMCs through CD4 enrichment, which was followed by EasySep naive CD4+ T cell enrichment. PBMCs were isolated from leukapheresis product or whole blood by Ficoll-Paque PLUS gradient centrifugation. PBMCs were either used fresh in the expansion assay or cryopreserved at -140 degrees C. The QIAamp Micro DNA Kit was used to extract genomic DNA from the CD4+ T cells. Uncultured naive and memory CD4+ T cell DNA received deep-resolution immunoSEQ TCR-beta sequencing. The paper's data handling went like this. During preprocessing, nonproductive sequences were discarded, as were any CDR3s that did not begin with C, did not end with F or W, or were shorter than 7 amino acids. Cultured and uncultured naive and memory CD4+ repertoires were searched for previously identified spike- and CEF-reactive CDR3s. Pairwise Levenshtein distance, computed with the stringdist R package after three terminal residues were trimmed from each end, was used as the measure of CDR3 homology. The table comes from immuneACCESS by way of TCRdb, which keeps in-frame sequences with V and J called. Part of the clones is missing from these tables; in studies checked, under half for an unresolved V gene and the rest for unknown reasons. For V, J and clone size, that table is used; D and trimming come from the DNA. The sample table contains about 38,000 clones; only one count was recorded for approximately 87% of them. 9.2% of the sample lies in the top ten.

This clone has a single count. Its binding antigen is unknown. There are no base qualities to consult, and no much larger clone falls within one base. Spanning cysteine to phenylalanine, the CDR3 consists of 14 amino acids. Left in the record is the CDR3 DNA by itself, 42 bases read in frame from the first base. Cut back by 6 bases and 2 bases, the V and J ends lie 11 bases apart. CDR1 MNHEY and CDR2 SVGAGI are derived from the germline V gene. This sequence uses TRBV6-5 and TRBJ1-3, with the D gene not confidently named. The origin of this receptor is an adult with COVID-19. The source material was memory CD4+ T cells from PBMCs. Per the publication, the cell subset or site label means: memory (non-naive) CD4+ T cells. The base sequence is TGTGCCAGCAGCCCGGGCAAGGCTGGAAACACCATATATTTT. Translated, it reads CASSPGKAGNTIYF.